This T cell receptor (beta chain) was sequenced for a study of T cell responses to AZD1222 COVID-19 vaccine. Study-wide context: It was second doses at about 4 or about 12 weeks that were pooled. Findings and limits, study-wide: Vaccine-associated CD4 TCRs ranged over spike, dominating at 160-218 and 743-854. An increase in Spike-specific TCR breadth and depth was observed after two AZD1222 doses. Among spike-specific TCRs, nearly half reportedly target unmutated variant regions.

CDR3 size: 18 residues. Some clones are missing from TCRdb's copy, which holds only in-frame ones; the method was immunoSEQ multiplex PCR. This sample has roughly 180,000 clones; 90% occur once, and the top ten carry around 3%. Remarks on this clone: The antigen remains undetermined.

Here the sequenced sample was peripheral blood, taken on day 0 of AZD1222 vaccination. The sequence derives from an adult in good health. The chain links TRBV21-1 to TRBJ2-2. TRBV21-1 represents a pseudogene. The CDR3 reads CASSLLVNPTENTGELFF. The DNA of the CDR3 is TGTGCCAGCAGCCTATTGGTAAACCCGACCGAAAACACCGGGGAGCTGTTTTTT.